These T cell receptor beta chains were read from a single sample in a study of T cells in Graves' hyperthyroidism and ophthalmopathy. TCRdb reanalysed the multiplex PCR reads using MiXCR and keeps one entry per CDR3 protein. The sample lists approximately 600,000 distinct CDR3 sequences, about 17% occurring once. Sequencing was done on a sample of blood. The receptors shown here come from a woman aged 25 to 45 with Graves' hyperthyroidism. CDR3s include the opening cysteine and the closing phenylalanine or tryptophan. Each record gives: D gene, V gene, CDR3 length, clone size, J gene, CDR3 DNA, CDR3 protein. The D gene is left open where the match is weak. Size values are once, few and many counts, or a class for expanded clones, and some rows have none.

.	TRBV20-1	12	many	TRBJ1-2	TGCAGTGCTAGTACAGATCTTGGTGGCTACACCTTC	CSASTDLGGYTF
TRBD1	TRBV7-3	15	few	TRBJ2-2	TGTGCCAGCAGATCCGGGACAGGGGTATTCGGGGAGCTGTTTTTT	CASRSGTGVFGELFF
.	TRBV27	13	many	TRBJ2-5	TGTGCCAGCAGTAGGGGACTCGGAGAGACCCAGTACTTC	CASSRGLGETQYF
.	TRBV20-1	14	many	TRBJ2-7	TGCAGTGCACAACAGGAGGAGGTTGCCTACGAGCAGTACTTC	CSAQQEEVAYEQYF
.	TRBV5-5	15	.	TRBJ1-2	TGTGCCAGCAGCTTGTGGGCGGGGGATCGCTATGGCTACACCTTC	CASSLWAGDRYGYTF
.	TRBV7-8	16	many	TRBJ2-6	TGTGCCAGCCCGGTTCGGGGCAGCTCTGGGGCCAACGTCCTGACTTTC	CASPVRGSSGANVLTF
TRBD1	TRBV6-5	16	.	TRBJ1-1	TGTGCCAGCAGTTACGGGGCAGGGACAGGGTATCCTGAAGCTTTCTTT	CASSYGAGTGYPEAFF
.	TRBV12-3/TRBV12-4	17	many	TRBJ2-1	TGTGCCAGCAGTTTCCTGGCTAGCGCTGATCCTATAGGTGGGCAGTTCTTC	CASSFLASADPIGGQFF
.	TRBV6-1	11	.	TRBJ1-5	TGTGCCAGCAGTTCTTTCCAGCCCCAGCATTTT	CASSSFQPQHF
TRBD1	TRBV11-2	16	many	TRBJ2-2	TGTGCCAGCAGCTTAGCGGGACAGCTGAACACCGGGGAGCTGTTTTTT	CASSLAGQLNTGELFF
.	TRBV12-3/TRBV12-4	16	.	TRBJ2-4	TGTGCCAGCAGCCCAAGCCTTTCAGGGGCCAAAAACATTCAGTACTTC	CASSPSLSGAKNIQYF
.	TRBV18	16	few	TRBJ2-1	TGTATCAGCTCACCCGAGAGGAGGGTAGCCTACAATGAGCAGTTCTTC	CISSPERRVAYNEQFF
TRBD2	TRBV11-3	17	.	TRBJ2-4	TGCGCCAGCAGCTTGGAAAATAGCGGGGGCATAAAAAACATTCAGTACTTC	CASSLENSGGIKNIQYF
.	TRBV2	12	many	TRBJ2-5	TGTGCCAGCCTAGGGAACAAAGAGACCCAGTACTTC	CASLGNKETQYF
.	TRBV28	15	many	TRBJ2-3	TGTGCCAGCAGCCTAATAGGTTCCCAAGACGATACGCAGTATTTT	CASSLIGSQDDTQYF
.	TRBV7-9	12	.	TRBJ2-5	TGTGCCAGCAGCTTACCCGGACTCCCTGGGTACTTC	CASSLPGLPGYF
TRBD2	TRBV10-3	16	many	TRBJ2-1	TGTGCCATCAGTGATAAGACTAGCGGGAGGGCCGATGAGCAGTTCTTC	CAISDKTSGRADEQFF
TRBD2	TRBV19	14	.	TRBJ2-1	TGTGCCAGTAGTAAAACTAGCGGGAGCCCTGAGCAGTTCTTC	CASSKTSGSPEQFF
TRBD1	TRBV6-1	13	.	TRBJ1-2	TGTGCCAGCAGGGAGACAGGGGGCAATGGCTACACCTTC	CASRETGGNGYTF
TRBD1	TRBV20-1	15	many	TRBJ2-7	TGCAGTGCTCGACTAGGGACAGGGGGAGGCTACGAGCAGTACTTC	CSARLGTGGGYEQYF
.	TRBV7-9	13	few	TRBJ1-1	TGTGCCAGCAGCTTTACAACGAACACTGAAGCTTTCTTT	CASSFTTNTEAFF
.	TRBV27	14	many	TRBJ1-6	TGTGCCAGCAGTGCGGGACTGCAAAATTCACCCCTCCACTTT	CASSAGLQNSPLHF
.	TRBV7-2	15	many	TRBJ2-7	TGTGCCAGCAGCTTACAATTTCAGATCTCGGGAGAGCAGTACTTC	CASSLQFQISGEQYF
TRBD1	TRBV6-1	13	.	TRBJ2-7	TGTGCCAGCACCGACGACAGGGCTCACGAGCAGTACTTC	CASTDDRAHEQYF
.	TRBV6-1	16	.	TRBJ2-5	TGTGCCAGCAGTGGCCGGACAAGGAAGTTCCAAGAGACCCAGTACTTC	CASSGRTRKFQETQYF
TRBD1	TRBV30	14	.	TRBJ1-5	TGTGCCTGGAGTGTTCAGGGGGGAGGTCAGCCCCAGCATTTT	CAWSVQGGGQPQHF
.	TRBV5-1	13	.	TRBJ1-6	TGCGCCAGCAGCTCCTACACCGATTCACCCCTCCACTTT	CASSSYTDSPLHF
.	TRBV27	14	few	TRBJ1-1	TGTGCCAGCAAAAACCAGGGCTCAAACACTGAAGCTTTCTTT	CASKNQGSNTEAFF
.	TRBV20-1	15	many	TRBJ2-5	TGCAGTGCTAGTTCCGGGGCCCCTGACCAAGAGACCCAGTACTTC	CSASSGAPDQETQYF
.	TRBV12-3/TRBV12-4	13	many	TRBJ1-1	TGTGCCAGCAGTTTACGTGGGGCCCCTGAAGCTTTCTTT	CASSLRGAPEAFF
TRBD1	TRBV10-2	13	.	TRBJ2-2	TGCGCCAGGCGGGACAGGGAGACCGGGGAGCTGTTTTTT	CARRDRETGELFF
TRBD2	TRBV19	17	.	TRBJ2-5	TGTGCCAGTAGTATTCGGGACTTTAGGCGGGAGAAAGAGACCCAGTACTTC	CASSIRDFRREKETQYF
TRBD2	TRBV28	15	many	TRBJ2-1	TGTGCCAGCAGTTTGGGGACTACTGGGGGGGGTGAGCAGTTCTTC	CASSLGTTGGGEQFF